A selection of T cell receptor beta chains follows, all from one sample in a study of lymphopenia after photon versus proton radiotherapy. Libraries were prepared by immunoSEQ multiplex PCR; TCRdb keeps only in-frame clonotypes and omits some of them. The sample holds 75,000 to 95,000 clones, around four fifths seen once. Sequences were derived from peripheral blood, sampled from a patient treated with proton-based radiotherapy. These receptors were collected from a man in his fifties or sixties with pancreatic cancer. Each CDR3 is given with its conserved first and last residue. The D gene is left open where the match is weak. Clone size is shown for a subset of rows, as once, few, many or a class of expanded clone.

V	size	J	D	CDR3	DNA
TRBV2	-	TRBJ1-4	TRBD1	CASSVQGNNEKLFF	TGTGCCAGCAGTGTACAGGGGAATAATGAAAAACTGTTTTTT
TRBV27	once	TRBJ1-2	-	CASSLSAGVGYTF	TGTGCCAGCAGTTTATCTGCAGGGGTCGGCTACACCTTC
TRBV29-1	few	TRBJ1-5	-	CSVKGGLNQPQHF	TGCAGCGTTAAGGGGGGCTTGAATCAGCCCCAGCATTTT
TRBV5-1	-	TRBJ1-2	-	CASSLVAGTSYGYTF	TGCGCCAGCAGCTTGGTAGCAGGGACCTCATATGGCTACACCTTC
TRBV5-5	-	TRBJ2-7	TRBD1	CASSKGQLTSYEQYF	TGTGCCAGCAGCAAGGGACAGTTGACCTCCTACGAGCAGTACTTC
TRBV7-2	-	TRBJ1-1	-	CASSLILGSTEAFF	TGTGCCAGCAGCTTAATACTGGGGTCCACTGAAGCTTTCTTT
TRBV9	-	TRBJ2-3	-	CASSVEEGGWTDTQYF	TGTGCCAGCAGCGTAGAGGAAGGCGGGTGGACAGATACGCAGTATTTT
TRBV28	-	TRBJ1-2	-	CASTPPGHNYGYTF	TGTGCCAGCACCCCTCCGGGACACAACTATGGCTACACCTTC
TRBV28	-	TRBJ1-4	TRBD1	CASSSRQGGYEKLFF	TGTGCCAGCTCCAGCAGACAGGGTGGATATGAAAAACTGTTTTTT
TRBV11-2	-	TRBJ2-1	TRBD2	CASSSTSGISNEQFF	TGTGCCAGCAGTAGTACTAGCGGGATAAGTAATGAGCAGTTCTTC
TRBV19	-	TRBJ2-2	-	CASSMWGDAGELFF	TGTGCCAGTAGTATGTGGGGGGACGCCGGGGAGCTGTTTTTT
TRBV10-3	-	TRBJ1-1	TRBD1	CAIRDRELIENTEAFF	TGTGCCATACGGGACAGGGAGCTTATAGAGAACACTGAAGCTTTCTTT
TRBV27	-	TRBJ1-5	-	CASSLSSLQPQHF	TGTGCCAGCAGTTTATCGAGCCTTCAGCCCCAGCATTTT
TRBV2	-	TRBJ2-1	TRBD1	CATQTGGQGGHEQFF	TGTGCCACCCAAACTGGGGGACAGGGGGGGCATGAGCAGTTCTTC
TRBV7-2	few	TRBJ2-7	TRBD2	CASSKLASSYEQYF	TGTGCCAGCAGCAAACTAGCGTCCTCCTACGAGCAGTACTTC
TRBV29-1	-	TRBJ1-1	-	CSVVVGEAFF	TGCAGCGTTGTGGTGGGTGAAGCTTTCTTT
TRBV14	-	TRBJ1-2	-	CASSQGGGNYGYTF	TGTGCCAGCAGCCAAGGCGGGGGGAACTATGGCTACACCTTC
TRBV5-1	-	TRBJ2-3	-	CASNLNGPDTQYF	TGCGCCAGCAACCTGAACGGACCAGATACGCAGTATTTT
TRBV27	-	TRBJ2-6	-	CASGTSGANVLTF	TGTGCCAGCGGAACCTCTGGGGCCAACGTCCTGACTTTC
TRBV7-9	-	TRBJ1-1	-	CASNLGGMNTEAFF	TGTGCCAGCAACCTGGGAGGGATGAACACTGAAGCTTTCTTT
TRBV5-1	few	TRBJ1-1	-	CASSLVGMNTEAFF	TGCGCCAGCAGCTTGGTCGGGATGAACACTGAAGCTTTCTTT
TRBV7-2	-	TRBJ2-7	TRBD2	CASSLQNLDGRANEQYF	TGTGCCAGCAGCTTACAGAACTTGGACGGGAGGGCCAACGAGCAGTACTTC
TRBV15	-	TRBJ2-1	TRBD2	CATSRVYGGSVDEQFF	TGTGCCACCAGCAGAGTGTACGGCGGGAGTGTCGATGAGCAGTTCTTC
TRBV19	-	TRBJ2-1	TRBD2	CASSGRSEQFF	TGTGCCAGTAGCGGGAGGAGTGAGCAGTTCTTC
TRBV6-6	once	TRBJ1-5	-	CASSVGLNSNQPQHF	TGTGCCAGCAGTGTGGGACTGAATAGCAATCAGCCCCAGCATTTT
TRBV7-9	few	TRBJ2-1	TRBD2	CASSRLARKNARTYNEQFF	TGTGCCAGCAGCCGACTAGCGCGAAAAAACGCCCGCACTTACAATGAGCAGTTCTTC
TRBV10-3	-	TRBJ2-2	-	CAISASQHSTGELFF	TGTGCCATCAGCGCCTCTCAACACTCCACCGGGGAGCTGTTTTTT
TRBV4-1	-	TRBJ1-1	TRBD1	CASSQTGTGEIRATEAFF	TGCGCCAGCAGCCAAACCGGGACAGGGGAAATAAGGGCCACTGAAGCTTTCTTT
TRBV5-4	-	TRBJ2-5	-	CASSLGQDQETQYF	TGTGCCAGCAGCTTGGGACAAGATCAAGAGACCCAGTACTTC
TRBV21-1	few	TRBJ1-3	-	CASSKARQVGSGNTIYF	-
TRBV7-2	-	TRBJ1-5	-	CASSPPPGLNQPQHF	TGTGCCAGCAGCCCACCCCCAGGGCTCAATCAGCCCCAGCATTTT
TRBV7-9	-	TRBJ2-5	-	CASSLPGVGTQYF	TGTGCCAGCAGCTTACCAGGGGTCGGGACCCAGTACTTC
TRBV30	-	TRBJ1-5	TRBD1	CAWSIDRGRPQHF	TGTGCCTGGAGCATAGACAGGGGAAGGCCCCAGCATTTT
TRBV6-5	-	TRBJ2-3	-	CASNVGDTQYF	TGTGCCAGCAATGTGGGAGATACGCAGTATTTT
TRBV2	-	TRBJ1-1	TRBD1	CASSVGTGWFHTEAFF	TGTGCCAGCAGTGTTGGGACAGGGTGGTTTCACACTGAAGCTTTCTTT
TRBV4-1	-	TRBJ1-5	TRBD1	CASSQVLRTGNNQPQHF	TGCGCCAGCAGCCAAGTTCTTCGGACAGGGAACAATCAGCCCCAGCATTTT
TRBV5-1	-	TRBJ2-7	-	CASSATVGARYEQYF	TGCGCCAGCAGCGCTACTGTGGGGGCGCGGTACGAGCAGTACTTC
TRBV29-1	-	TRBJ2-3	-	CGGRRGTDTQYF	TGCGGGGGGCGTAGGGGCACAGATACGCAGTATTTT
TRBV7-9	-	TRBJ2-5	TRBD1	CASSSGQGVEETQYF	TGTGCCAGCAGCTCGGGACAGGGAGTAGAAGAGACCCAGTACTTC
TRBV9	-	TRBJ1-1	-	CASSPRGAMNTEAFF	TGTGCCAGCAGCCCCCGAGGAGCGATGAACACTGAAGCTTTCTTT
TRBV7-9	-	TRBJ1-2	-	CASSFRKSGDSYGYTF	TGTGCCAGCAGCTTCCGGAAATCCGGTGACAGCTATGGCTACACCTTC
TRBV19	-	TRBJ2-6	-	CASSNTGANVLTF	TGTGCCAGTAGTAATACTGGGGCCAACGTCCTGACTTTC
TRBV15	-	TRBJ1-1	TRBD1	CATSTGGQGGMNTEAFF	TGTGCCACCAGCACCGGAGGACAGGGAGGTATGAACACTGAAGCTTTCTTT
TRBV7-9	-	TRBJ1-4	-	CASSLGSGEKLFF	TGTGCCAGCAGCTTAGGGTCCGGAGAAAAACTGTTTTTT
TRBV19	-	TRBJ2-4	-	CASTPGALFTNIQYF	TGTGCCAGTACCCCAGGGGCCCTCTTTACGAACATTCAGTACTTC
TRBV19	-	TRBJ1-2	-	CASTADAHYGYTF	TGTGCCAGTACGGCGGACGCGCACTATGGCTACACCTTC
TRBV27	-	TRBJ2-3	TRBD1	CASSPWTGSTDTQYF	TGTGCCAGCAGTCCGTGGACAGGAAGCACAGATACGCAGTATTTT
TRBV10-1	few	TRBJ2-7	-	CASIPDHYEQYF	TGCGCCAGCATCCCCGATCATTACGAGCAGTACTTC
TRBV27	-	TRBJ2-1	-	CASRGAYNEQFF	TGTGCCAGCCGGGGCGCATACAATGAGCAGTTCTTC
TRBV6-1	-	TRBJ1-1	TRBD1	CASRMPGQMNTEAFF	TGTGCCAGCCGAATGCCGGGACAGATGAACACTGAAGCTTTCTTT
TRBV4-1	-	TRBJ2-7	TRBD1	CASSDTGQSRLYEQYF	TGCGCCAGCAGCGATACGGGACAGTCCAGATTATACGAGCAGTACTTC
TRBV28	-	TRBJ1-4	TRBD1	CASSTTGLEKLFF	TGTGCCAGCAGCACGACAGGGCTGGAAAAACTGTTTTTT
TRBV7-8	-	TRBJ1-4	-	CASSGQGQKKLFF	TGTGCCAGCAGCGGGCAGGGGCAGAAAAAACTGTTTTTT